This TCR beta chain was documented in a study of cytomegalovirus exposure and HLA in healthy donors. Whole-study context: Most donors, roughly 84% of a few hundred genotyped, fell in the Caucasian-associated ancestry cluster. Findings and caveats of the study: In vitro confirmation showed a few CMV-associated chains to be CMV antigen specific. Among TCR beta chains, those listed as cytomegalovirus-associated numbered some 170. Later analysis associated a missense DCLRE1C variant with TCR beta V- and J-gene trimming.

The germline CDR1 and CDR2 sequences are SSHAT and FNYEAQ (reference sequence). The length of the CDR3 is 13 residues. Notes on this clone: Its cognate antigen is unknown. A junction end diverges from the germline sequence, so it may reflect a read error.

Primers: 60 Vbeta forward and 13 Jbeta reverse. TCRdb's copy holds only in-frame clones and misses some; the assay was immunoSEQ multiplex PCR. The sample holds under 100,000 clones, about 77% seen once. Source material: PBMCs. This receptor was taken from a man aged 45 to 65 in good health and CMV-seronegative. This sequence joins TRBV7-7 and TRBJ2-1; TRBD1 agrees at 7 bases. CDR3 loop: CASSPGTDLLQFF. The CDR3 DNA reads TGTGCTAGCAGCCCTGGGACAGACCTTTTGCAGTTCTTC.